Below are 32 T cell receptor beta chains sequenced from a single sample in a study of cytotoxic CD8 clonotypes in ibrutinib-treated CLL. Generated by immunoSEQ multiplex PCR, the TCRdb table keeps only in-frame clones and is missing some. The repertoire holds 250,000 or so clones, with roughly 70% as singletons. Here the sequenced sample was PBMCs, taken after 24 months of ibrutinib treatment. These receptors came from a human donor with chronic lymphocytic leukemia.

The chain employs TRBV6-1 and TRBJ2-2; 7 nucleotides match TRBD2. CDR3 size: 16 residues. Trimming at V came to 1 base and at J to 4 bases, leaving 6 bases not matched to a gene. Germline V gene lookup returns CDR1 MNHNS and CDR2 SASEGT. CDR3 nucleotides: TGTGCCAGCAGTGAAGTAGCCTCGGGGGGCACCGGGGAGCTGTTTTTT. This gives the protein CASSEVASGGTGELFF.

CDR3 sequence (DNA): TGTGCCAGGCTAGCGGGGAATGAGCAGTTCTTC. It yields the protein CARLAGNEQFF. The rearrangement joins TRBV2 to TRBJ2-1; 9 bases map to TRBD2. V lost 9 bases, J lost 7 bases, and 1 base stayed unmatched. The germline V gene encodes CDR1 SNHLY and CDR2 FYNNEI. The CDR3 loop spans 11 amino acids.

Only a few counts were recorded for this clone. The V gene is TRBV29-1, the J gene TRBJ2-7; D perhaps matches TRBD2 (6 bases). Germline lookup yields CDR1 SQVTM and CDR2 ANQGSEA. V lost 4 bases, J lost 0 bases, and 10 bases lay in between. The CDR3 runs 13 residues. The CDR3 nucleotides read TGCAGCGTTGGGGGACTGAACTCCTACGAGCAGTACTTC. It yields the protein CSVGGLNSYEQYF.

The J gene is TRBJ2-7, the V gene TRBV15; tentatively, D is TRBD1 (6 bases). This CDR3 contains 15 residues. The V end lost 2 bases, the J end lost 1 base, and 12 bases lay between the germline ends. Germline CDR1 and CDR2: LNHNV and YYDKDF (reference sequence). The CDR3 reads CATSRPTDSSYEQYF. CDR3 coding DNA: TGTGCCACCAGCAGACCCACGGACAGTTCCTACGAGCAGTACTTC.

This chain links TRBV27 with TRBJ2-6; D not resolved. CDR1 and CDR2 from the germline V gene are MNHEY and SMNVEV (reference sequence). V lost 0 bases, J lost 4 bases, and 4 bases lay in between. This CDR3 spans 14 amino acids. The CDR3 nucleotides are TGTGCCAGCAGTTTATCGACCGGGGCCAACGTCCTGACTTTC. Amino acid sequence: CASSLSTGANVLTF.

The V call is TRBV30, the J call TRBJ1-1; the match to TRBD1 covers 7 bases. This CDR3 is 13 amino acids long. J was trimmed by 7 bases and V by 1 base; bases with no gene match: 6. CDR1 and CDR2 from the germline V gene are GTSNPN and SVGIG (reference sequence). Written as DNA, the CDR3 is TGTGCCTGGAGTGGAACAGGGGCCGGTGAAGCTTTCTTT. It is translated as CAWSGTGAGEAFF.

This rearrangement joins TRBV7-2 to TRBJ2-1; the match to TRBD2 covers 11 bases. This CDR3 is 16 amino acids long. CDR1 is SGHTA, CDR2 FQGNSA, per germline. Trimming removed 1 base from V and 7 bases from J; junction bases left unmatched: 6. The CDR3 sequence is CASSLDSGRAGNEQFF. In DNA form, the CDR3 reads TGTGCCAGCAGCTTAGATAGCGGGAGGGCCGGGAATGAGCAGTTCTTC. The complete variable domain, with remaining parts taken from reference TRBV7-2 and TRBJ2-1, reads GAGVSQSPSNKVTEKGKDVELRCDPISGHTALYWYRQSLGQGLEFLIYFQGNSAPDKSGLPSDRFSAERTGGSVSTLTIQRTQQEDSAVYLCASSLDSGRAGNEQFFGPGTRLTVL.

This chain joins TRBV19 and TRBJ2-3; D ambiguous. Trimming removed 7 bases at V and 5 bases at J, with 28 bases between. The CDR3 has 18 amino acids. Germline values: CDR1 LNHDA, CDR2 SQIVND (reference sequence). The CDR3 DNA reads as TGTGCCAGTACCCCCATCCCCCCACAAGCAAGGGCACAAGATACGCAGTATTTT. Its protein is CASTPIPPQARAQDTQYF.

V is TRBV6-5 and J is TRBJ2-4; the match to TRBD1 covers 9 bases. V gave up 5 bases and J gave up 7 bases; unmatched junction bases: 9. The V gene's germline CDR1 is MNHEY and CDR2 SVGAGI. The CDR3 consists of 15 residues. The chain's CDR3 is CASSGFTGGRNIQYF. CDR3 nucleotides: TGTGCCAGCAGTGGTTTTACAGGGGGCAGGAACATTCAGTACTTC.

This CDR3 is CASSPQQRGEQYF. As DNA, the CDR3 is TGTGCCAGCTCACCACAACAGAGGGGCGAGCAGTACTTC. This chain joins TRBV18 and TRBJ2-7; D tentatively fits TRBD1 or TRBD2 (5 bases each). The V and J ends lost 1 base and 6 bases respectively, with 10 bases between them. This CDR3 spans 13 amino acids. Germline V gene lookup returns CDR1 KGHSH and CDR2 LQKENI. Full variable domain (missing parts from reference TRBV18 and TRBJ2-7): NAGVMQNPRHLVRRRGQEARLRCSPMKGHSHVYWYRQLPEEGLKFMVYLQKENIIDESGMPKERFSAEFPKEGPSILRIQQVVRGDSAAYFCASSPQQRGEQYFGPGTRLTVT.

This clone was counted a few times. The chain carries TRBV28 and TRBJ2-7; D is perhaps TRBD1 (5 bases). The V gene's germline CDR1 is MDHEN and CDR2 SYDVKM. CDR3 length: 12 residues. V lost 6 bases, J lost 2 bases, and 8 bases lay in between. The CDR3 spells CASRDNPYEQYF. In DNA form, the CDR3 reads TGTGCCAGCAGGGACAACCCCTACGAGCAGTACTTC.

Only a few counts were recorded for this clone. The J gene is TRBJ1-2, the V gene TRBV9; TRBD1 is a possible D gene (6 bases). Germline CDR1 and CDR2: SGDLS and YYNGEE. The CDR3 is made up of 12 amino acids. V gave up 3 bases and J gave up 6 bases, with 9 bases separating them. The CDR3 spells CASSGYRDGYTF. The CDR3 DNA reads TGTGCCAGCAGCGGATACAGGGATGGCTACACCTTC.

This clone has just a few counts. V is TRBV30 and J is TRBJ2-7; D possibly corresponds to TRBD1 (5 bases). This CDR3 region has 11 residues. Deletions cut 8 bases from V and 3 bases from J, with 11 bases between. CDR1 and CDR2 from the germline V gene are GTSNPN and SVGIG (reference sequence). The CDR3 region has the DNA TGTGCCCTACAGGCGGACTACGAGCAGTACTTC. This codes for CALQADYEQYF.

Remarks on this clone: At one end, the junction sequence differs from germline, possibly due to a read error. V gene TRBV7-7 combines with J gene TRBJ2-5, with unresolved D. The CDR3 extends over 11 amino acids. Germline CDR1 SSHAT, CDR2 FNYEAQ (reference sequence). The CDR3 nucleotides are TGTGCTAGCAGCTTTGGTGGGACCCAGTACTTC. Translating gives CASSFGGTQYF.

V is TRBV28 and J is TRBJ2-2, with D hard to call. Trimming left V 5 bases short and J 4 bases short, with 11 bases between. Germline V gene sequence: CDR1 MDHEN, CDR2 SYDVKM. The CDR3 covers 14 residues. The CDR3 protein is CASSGWATTGELFF. In DNA, the CDR3 is TGTGCCAGCAGTGGATGGGCGACCACCGGGGAGCTGTTTTTT.

The CDR3: CASRRATDNEQFF. The CDR3 region has the DNA TGTGCCAGCAGAAGGGCGACGGACAATGAGCAGTTCTTC. V is TRBV9 and J is TRBJ2-1; the D is unclear. The germline V gene encodes CDR1 SGDLS and CDR2 YYNGEE. The CDR3 covers 13 residues. V lost 5 bases, J lost 5 bases, and 11 bases lay in between. The complete variable domain, with remaining parts taken from reference TRBV9 and TRBJ2-1, reads DSGVTQTPKHLITATGQRVTLRCSPRSGDLSVYWYQQSLDQGLQFLIQYYNGEERAKGNILERFSAQQFPDLHSELNLSSLELGDSALYFCASRRATDNEQFFGPGTRLTVL.

The CDR3 region is CASSAGQGSNQPQHF. CDR3 nucleotides: TGTGCCAGCAGCGCCGGACAGGGGAGCAATCAGCCCCAGCATTTT. J is TRBJ1-5 and V is TRBV9; 9 nucleotides line up with TRBD1. Losses at the gene ends were 3 bases for V and 1 base for J; bases not matched to a gene: 2. CDR3 length: 15 amino acids. Germline V lookup: CDR1 SGDLS, CDR2 YYNGEE.

This chain joins TRBV28 and TRBJ2-2; D is possibly TRBD2 (6 bases). Germline CDR1 is MDHEN and CDR2 is SYDVKM. There are 16 residues in the CDR3. Trimming shortened V by 5 bases and J by 0 bases, and 13 bases separated the two germline ends. The CDR3 DNA is TGTGCCAGCAGTAGACCGGACTACTCGAACACCGGGGAGCTGTTTTTT. Translating it yields CASSRPDYSNTGELFF.

The chain links TRBV9 to TRBJ1-1; D is ambiguous. This CDR3 contains 15 residues. Trimming shortened V by 0 bases and J by 2 bases, and 11 bases separated the two germline ends. CDR1 and CDR2 from the germline V gene are SGDLS and YYNGEE. The chain's CDR3 is CASSVGATANTEAFF. CDR3 sequence (DNA): TGTGCCAGCAGCGTAGGAGCTACGGCTAACACTGAAGCTTTCTTT.

The genes are TRBV27 and TRBJ1-1, with a tentative D call TRBD1 (5 bases). Looked up from germline, CDR1 is MNHEY and CDR2 is SMNVEV (reference sequence). Trimming cost V 3 bases and J 4 bases, with 12 bases left between them. This CDR3 has 14 residues. The CDR3 protein is CASSFNLGGTEAFF. For the CDR3, the DNA is TGTGCCAGCAGTTTCAATCTTGGGGGCACTGAAGCTTTCTTT.

The gene calls are TRBV18 and TRBJ2-5; the D is unclear. V was cut by 3 bases and J by 1 base, with 9 bases left in between. The CDR3 covers 14 residues. In germline, CDR1 is KGHSH, CDR2 LQKENI. The CDR3 region has the DNA TGTGCCAGCTCACCGCCGTATAGCCAAGAGACCCAGTACTTC. Residues: CASSPPYSQETQYF. Based on the CDR3 plus reference TRBV18 and TRBJ2-5, the full variable domain is NAGVMQNPRHLVRRRGQEARLRCSPMKGHSHVYWYRQLPEEGLKFMVYLQKENIIDESGMPKERFSAEFPKEGPSILRIQQVVRGDSAAYFCASSPPYSQETQYFGPGTRLLVL.

This clone has only a few counts. The chain is built from TRBV30 and TRBJ1-2, with 12 bases identical to TRBD1. From germline, CDR1 is GTSNPN and CDR2 SVGIG (reference sequence). V lost 2 bases, J lost 4 bases, and 8 bases stayed unmatched. The CDR3 loop spans 16 amino acids. This CDR3 is CAWSFPGQGASYGYTF. The CDR3 DNA reads TGTGCCTGGAGTTTTCCGGGACAGGGGGCCAGCTATGGCTACACCTTC.

The V gene is TRBV7-6, the J gene TRBJ2-5; possible D gene TRBD1, 6 bases. The DNA matches TRBJ2-7 better at its end, which makes the J call doubtful. The length of the CDR3 is 15 residues. Germline loops: CDR1 SGHVS, CDR2 FNYEAQ. This chain's CDR3 is CASSSETGPHIEQYF. In nucleotides, the CDR3 is TGTGCCAGCAGCTCAGAGACAGGACCTCACATCGAGCAGTACTTC.

The chain links TRBV7-3 to TRBJ2-5; tentatively, D is TRBD1 (7 bases). The CDR3 runs 15 residues. Germline V gene sequence: CDR1 SGHTA, CDR2 FQGTGA. Trimming pared 3 bases from V and 0 bases from J, leaving 11 bases between. CDR3 amino acids: CASSFRGAYQETQYF. The CDR3 DNA reads TGTGCCAGCAGCTTCAGGGGGGCGTACCAAGAGACCCAGTACTTC.

CDR3 coding DNA: TGTGCCAGCAGCCTGGGTAGGCGGGAGCCCAGAAATACGCAGTATTTT. Its translation is CASSLGRREPRNTQYF. The chain carries TRBV11-3 and TRBJ2-3, with 7 nucleotides matching TRBD2. CDR1 is SGHNT, CDR2 YENEEA, per germline. The CDR3 is made up of 16 amino acids. V gave up 5 bases and J gave up 7 bases; unmatched junction bases: 15.

This sequence joins TRBV27 and TRBJ1-4; D remains ambiguous. The CDR3 totals 12 residues. The V gene's germline CDR1 is MNHEY and CDR2 SMNVEV (reference sequence). V lost 4 bases and J 8 bases, leaving 8 bases between the germline ends. The CDR3 protein is CASSSTREKLFF. CDR3 in DNA: TGTGCCAGCAGTTCGACGAGGGAAAAACTGTTTTTT. Variable domain in full (rest from reference TRBV27 and TRBJ1-4): EAQVTQNPRYLITVTGKKLTVTCSQNMNHEYMSWYRQDPGLGLRQIYYSMNVEVTDKGDVPEGYKVSRKEKRNFPLILESPSPNQTSLYFCASSSTREKLFFGSGTQLSVL.

The chain combines TRBV5-4 with TRBJ2-2; no reliable D call. The CDR3 covers 18 residues. Germline assignment: CDR1 SGHNT and CDR2 YYREEE (reference sequence). V was trimmed by 10 bases and J by 0 bases, leaving 25 bases between them. CDR3: CAAEEWPYSSSNTGELFF. The CDR3, as DNA: TGTGCCGCCGAAGAATGGCCTTACTCTTCCTCGAACACCGGGGAGCTGTTTTTT. The complete variable domain, with remaining parts taken from reference TRBV5-4 and TRBJ2-2, reads ETGVTQSPTHLIKTRGQQVTLRCSSQSGHNTVSWYQQALGQGPQFIFQYYREEENGRGNFPPRFSGLQFPNYSSELNVNALELDDSALYLCAAEEWPYSSSNTGELFFGEGSRLTVL.

The chain is built from TRBV10-3 and TRBJ2-2; 11 positions agree with TRBD1. The CDR3 has 18 residues. V gave up 3 bases and J gave up 6 bases; unmatched junction bases: 12. From germline, CDR1 is ENHRY and CDR2 SYGVKD. CDR3: CAISDAGTGGSVPGELFF. CDR3 coding DNA: TGTGCCATCAGTGATGCCGGGACAGGGGGTTCGGTACCCGGGGAGCTGTTTTTT.

The chain joins TRBV10-3 to TRBJ1-5; D may be TRBD1 (5 bases). The CDR3 length is 14 residues. Germline CDR1 ENHRY, CDR2 SYGVKD. Trimming took 0 bases from V and 5 from J, leaving 8 bases between them. The CDR3 DNA reads as TGTGCCATCAGTGAGTCTAGGGGTTATCAGCCCCAGCATTTT. It is translated as CAISESRGYQPQHF.

The chain links TRBV7-2 to TRBJ2-7; perhaps TRBD2 as D (6 bases). V gave up 2 bases and J gave up 0 bases, with 11 bases separating them. CDR1 and CDR2 (germline): SGHTA, FQGNSA. The CDR3 runs 15 residues. CDR3 in amino acids: CASSLRGTLSYEQYF. DNA for the CDR3: TGTGCCAGCAGCTTACGCGGGACGCTCTCCTACGAGCAGTACTTC.

The V gene is TRBV6-1, the J gene TRBJ1-1, with D tentatively TRBD1 (5 bases). The CDR3 covers 13 residues. CDR1 MNHNS and CDR2 SASEGT come from the germline V gene. Between the trimmed V and J ends, which lost 6 bases and 5 bases, there was a span of 13 bases. The CDR3 nucleotides read TGTGCCAGCAGACGAGGCAGGGATACTGAAGCTTTCTTT. The encoded protein is CASRRGRDTEAFF.

This clone was counted once. This chain joins TRBV19 and TRBJ2-2; TRBD1 matches 11 bases. Losses at the gene ends were 10 bases for V and 1 base for J; bases not matched to a gene: 14. The CDR3 is 18 amino acids. The germline V gene encodes CDR1 LNHDA and CDR2 SQIVND (reference sequence). CDR3 nucleotide sequence: TGTGCCACCTTGCCTTGGGACAGGGGGATCCGGAACACCGGGGAGCTGTTTTTT. It specifies CATLPWDRGIRNTGELFF.